This TCR beta chain is drawn from a study of T cell changes during pregnancy in multiple sclerosis. Assay used: immunoSEQ multiplex PCR; TCRdb lists only in-frame clones, some missing. The top ten clones hold approximately 0.15% of a sample with fewer than 80,000 clones, about 94% of them seen once. Here the sequenced sample was CD4+ T cells from peripheral blood mononuclear cells, taken after pregnancy. The TCR originated in a female donor with multiple sclerosis, enrolled in a pregnancy study.

The CDR3 sequence is CASSIAGRTDEQFF. CDR3 nucleotides: TGTGCCAGCAGCATCGCCGGGAGAACGGATGAGCAGTTCTTC. V and J are TRBV13 and TRBJ2-1; D is possibly TRBD2 (6 bases). This CDR3 spans 14 amino acids. CDR1 is PRHDT and CDR2 is FYEKMQ in the germline V gene (reference sequence). V gave up 5 bases and J gave up 8 bases, with 16 bases separating them.